One sample yielded the 15 T cell receptor beta chains listed below, sequenced in a study of tumor and adjacent non-tumor tissue in lung cancer. TCRbeta libraries were built with three rounds of nested PCR, modified from ARM-PCR. One entry per CDR3 protein results from TCRdb running MiXCR on the multiplex PCR reads. Of roughly 48,000 distinct CDR3 sequences listed, around 67% are singletons. This sample's RNA came from whole unsorted tissue. More than 3 cm separated this lung sample from the edge of the tumor. Sample: distant non-tumor lung tissue. All receptors come from a woman between 65 and 79 years old with non-small cell lung cancer.

The chain uses TRBV5-6 and TRBJ1-1, with no clear D. The germline V and J ends were trimmed by 8 bases and 4 bases, with 18 bases remaining between them. The CDR3 has 14 amino acids. Germline lookup yields CDR1 SGHDT and CDR2 YYEEEE. The chain's CDR3 is CASSLDLTITEAFF. The CDR3 bases are TGTGCCAGTAGCCTGGACCTCACGATCACTGAAGCTTTCTTT.

The chain employs TRBV29-1 and TRBJ1-2; a possible D gene is TRBD1 (5 bases). The CDR3 contains 12 residues. Germline-derived CDR1 and CDR2 are SQVTM and ANQGSEA. Here the CDR3 DNA reads TGCAACGCAGGGCGTGGGAGTTATGGCTACACCTTC. Translated: CNAGRGSYGYTF.

On this clonotype itself: At one boundary the junction diverges from the germline segment, which might be a read error. The chain has TRBV6-5 and TRBJ1-2; D is possibly TRBD1 (6 bases). The CDR3 has 15 residues. Germline V CDR1 and CDR2: MNHEY, SVGAGI. The CDR3 loop is CASSHRTEINYVYTF. The CDR3 region has the DNA TGTGCCAGCAGCCACCGGACAGAAATTAACTATGTCTACACTTTC.

This clonotype came up many times. The chain carries TRBV20-1 and TRBJ1-2; D call uncertain. Germline values: CDR1 DFQATT, CDR2 SNEGSKA (reference sequence). Trimming stripped 3 bases from V and 4 bases from J, with 12 bases between. The CDR3 consists of 13 residues. CDR3 bases: TGCAGTGCTAGTCGTGCTGAGCGCTATGGCTACACCTTC. Protein: CSASRAERYGYTF.

In the case of this clonotype: A much larger clone differs by one base, so this may be a read error. The V call is TRBV28, the J call TRBJ1-2; D is ambiguous. The CDR3 has 14 amino acids. Germline-derived CDR1 and CDR2 are MDHEN and SYDVKM. DNA of the CDR3: TGTGCCAGCAGTTTCGAGGGCGTTGGCTATGGCTACATCTTC. It encodes CASSFEGVGYGYIF.

As for this clonotype: Given a much more abundant clone one base away, this may be a read error. The chain couples TRBV28 to TRBJ1-2; D is unclear. This CDR3 comprises 14 residues. CDR1 and CDR2 (germline): MDHEN, SYDVKM. V lost 10 bases and J lost 2, with 17 bases in between. CDR3 loop: CATSSGSRNYGYTF. The DNA for the CDR3 is TGTGCCACCTCATCGGGTAGCCGAAACTATGGCTACACCTTC.

For this clonotype: Since a much larger clone is just one base distant, this may be a read error. The chain combines TRBV28 with TRBJ2-7, with 8 nucleotides matching TRBD2. The germline gives CDR1 MDHEN, CDR2 SYDVKM. The CDR3 covers 16 residues. Losses at the gene ends were 5 bases for V and 3 bases for J; bases not matched to a gene: 12. Here the CDR3 reads CASSKGLDGLGYEQYF. CDR3 coding DNA: TGTGCCAGCAGTAAGGGACTAGATGGTCTAGGCTACGAGCAGTACTTC.

This clonotype was detected once. This sequence joins TRBV29-1 and TRBJ2-7; D uncertain. The CDR3 contains 13 residues. V dropped 1 base and J dropped 8 bases, with 15 bases sitting between them. Germline V gives CDR1 SQVTM, CDR2 ANQGSEA. The CDR3 bases are TGCAGCGTTGAAGTCCCATCCTCCCACAAGCAGTACTTC. Amino acids: CSVEVPSSHKQYF.

With regard to this clonotype: A junction boundary mismatches the germline segment, possibly from a read error. The chain links TRBV11-1 to TRBJ2-7; no clear D. Germline V gene sequence: CDR1 SGHAT, CDR2 FQDESV (reference sequence). The CDR3 sequence is 13 residues long. CDR3 protein: CTISIAGDFARFF. The CDR3 DNA reads TGTACCATCAGCATAGCAGGCGACTTCGCGAGGTTCTTC.

About this clonotype: A much larger clone lies one base from this, so it may be a read error. V usage is TRBV7-3 and J usage is TRBJ2-2, with 9 bases aligning to TRBD1. This CDR3 comprises 16 residues. The germline V gene has CDR1 SGHTA and CDR2 FQGTGA. The CDR3 region is CAGSSPTGGATGELFF. The CDR3, as DNA: TGTGCCGGCAGCTCGCCGACAGGGGGGGCAACCGGGGAGCTGTTTTTT.

This clonotype ranks as medium-sized (0.01 to 0.1%). The chain recombines TRBV10-3 with TRBJ2-5, with D perhaps matching TRBD2 (6 bases). The CDR3 is 15 amino acids. Germline lookup yields CDR1 ENHRY and CDR2 SYGVKD. V lost 4 bases and J lost 5, with 17 bases in between. The chain's CDR3 is CAISAEGLEGETQYF. CDR3 DNA: TGTGCCATCAGTGCCGAGGGCCTGGAGGGGGAGACCCAGTACTTC.

This clonotype was seen repeatedly, ten times or more. This chain uses TRBV6-5 with TRBJ2-7; 8 bases are a match to TRBD1. The V and J ends lost 6 bases and 0 bases, in that order; junction bases with no gene match: 7. The CDR3 is 15 amino acids. From germline, CDR1 is MNHEY and CDR2 SVGAGI. This CDR3 is CASRPDRDSSYEQYF. DNA of the CDR3: TGTGCCAGCAGGCCGGACAGGGATAGCTCCTACGAGCAGTACTTC.

This clonotype appeared many times. The V and J genes are TRBV6-5 and TRBJ2-7; 9 bases are a match to TRBD1. The CDR3 loop spans 16 amino acids. The ends lost 0 bases at V and 5 bases at J; junction bases unmatched: 8. CDR1 is MNHEY, CDR2 SVGAGI, per germline. The CDR3: CASSYSSGTGNHEQYF. In DNA form, the CDR3 reads TGTGCCAGCAGTTACTCGTCCGGGACAGGGAACCACGAGCAGTACTTC.

This clonotype was seen only a few times. The chain is built from TRBV30 and TRBJ2-7; D unclear. Per germline, CDR1 GTSNPN and CDR2 SVGIG (reference sequence). The CDR3 is made up of 14 amino acids. V lost 3 bases and J 4 bases, leaving 16 bases between the germline ends. This chain's CDR3 is CAWRVGRRAYEQYF. The CDR3 coding sequence is TGTGCCTGGAGAGTGGGTCGCCGGGCATACGAGCAGTACTTC.

This clonotype was recorded a few times. A single base separates this from a much larger clone, so it may be a read error. The V call is TRBV6-6, the J call TRBJ2-3; D uncertain. CDR3 length: 12 amino acids. The V gene's germline CDR1 is MNHNY and CDR2 SVGAGI (reference sequence). Here the CDR3 DNA reads TGTGCCAGCAGTTTCCACACAGATACGCGGTATTTT. Translating it yields CASSFHTDTRYF.